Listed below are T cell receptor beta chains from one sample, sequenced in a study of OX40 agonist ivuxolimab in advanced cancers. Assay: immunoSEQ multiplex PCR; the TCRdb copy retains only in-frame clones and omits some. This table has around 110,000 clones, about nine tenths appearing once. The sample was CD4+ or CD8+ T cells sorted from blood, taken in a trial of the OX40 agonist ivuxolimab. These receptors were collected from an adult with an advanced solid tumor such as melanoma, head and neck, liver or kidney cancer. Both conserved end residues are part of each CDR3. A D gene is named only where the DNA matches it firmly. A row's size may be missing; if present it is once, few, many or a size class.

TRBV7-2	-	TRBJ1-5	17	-	TGTGCCAGCAGCCCTAGGAATTCGATTTCGGGGGTTCAGCCCCAGCATTTT	CASSPRNSISGVQPQHF
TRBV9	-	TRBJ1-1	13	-	TGTGCCAGCAGCCGCGAGACAGGTCCCAAAGCTTTCTTT	CASSRETGPKAFF
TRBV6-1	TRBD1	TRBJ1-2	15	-	TGTGCCAGCAGTGTAATTCCGGGACACAGGGGAGGCTACACCTTC	CASSVIPGHRGGYTF
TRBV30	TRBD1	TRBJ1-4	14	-	TGTGCCTGGAGTCCGGGACAGGGCGATGAAAAACTGTTTTTT	CAWSPGQGDEKLFF
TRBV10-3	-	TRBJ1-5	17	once	TGTGCCATCAGTGAACGGGGGGGCGCGGACGGGTTCAGCCCCCAGCATTTT	CAISERGGADGFSPQHF
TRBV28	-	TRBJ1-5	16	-	TGTGCCAGCACCCTATCCGGGTCCCCTAGCAATCAGCCCCAGCATTTT	CASTLSGSPSNQPQHF
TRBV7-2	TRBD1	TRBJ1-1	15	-	TGTGCCAGCAGCGCTGGACAGGGGCCGAACACTGAAGCTTTCTTT	CASSAGQGPNTEAFF
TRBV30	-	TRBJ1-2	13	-	TGTGCCTGGAGTTTTACAGGGACGGGTGGCTACACCTTC	CAWSFTGTGGYTF
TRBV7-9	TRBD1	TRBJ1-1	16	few	TGTGCCAGCAGCTCGGACAGGGTCTTTAAATTCACTGAAGCTTTCTTT	CASSSDRVFKFTEAFF
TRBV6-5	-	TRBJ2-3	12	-	TGTGCCAGCAGTGAGGACGGTAACACGCAGTATTTT	CASSEDGNTQYF
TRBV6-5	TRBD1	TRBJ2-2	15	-	TGTGCCAGCGGGACAGGGGGCTTGGGCACCGGGGAGCTGTTTTTT	CASGTGGLGTGELFF
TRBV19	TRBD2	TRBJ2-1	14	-	TGTGCCAGTAAAAGACTAGCGGGGGGCAATGAGCAGTTCTTC	CASKRLAGGNEQFF
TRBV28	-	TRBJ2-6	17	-	TGTGCCAGCAGATCTGGGAAGTTCAGCTCTGGGGCCAACGTCCTGACTTTC	CASRSGKFSSGANVLTF
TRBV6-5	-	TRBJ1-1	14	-	TGTGCCAGCAGTTACGGGGTTGGGAACACTGAAGCTTTCTTT	CASSYGVGNTEAFF
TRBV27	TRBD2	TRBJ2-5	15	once	TGTGCCAGCAGTTTAGGTGGGACTAGAGGAGAGACCCAGTACTTC	CASSLGGTRGETQYF
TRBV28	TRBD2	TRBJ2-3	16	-	TGTGCCAGCAGTTTATCGGCTAGCGGGGGTAGAGATACGCAGTATTTT	CASSLSASGGRDTQYF
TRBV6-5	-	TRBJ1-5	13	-	TGTGCCAGCAGTCCCTTCACGGATCAGCCCCAGCATTTT	CASSPFTDQPQHF
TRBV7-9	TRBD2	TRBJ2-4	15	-	TGTGCCAGCAGCTTTCCTGGGACTAGCGGGAACATTCAGTACTTC	CASSFPGTSGNIQYF
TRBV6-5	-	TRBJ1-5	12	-	TGTGCCAGCAGGGTAGGGAATCAGCCCCAGCATTTT	CASRVGNQPQHF
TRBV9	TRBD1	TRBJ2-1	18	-	TGTGCCAGCAGCGTAGACTTATTGAGACAGGGTCTAGACAATGAGCAGTTCTTC	CASSVDLLRQGLDNEQFF
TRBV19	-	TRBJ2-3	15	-	TGTGCCAGTAGTATGCAGCCGCCGGAGAAGGATACGCAGTATTTT	CASSMQPPEKDTQYF
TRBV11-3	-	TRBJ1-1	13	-	TGTGCCAGCAGCTTTGGCAGGTACACTGAAGCTTTCTTT	CASSFGRYTEAFF
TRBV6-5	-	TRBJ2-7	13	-	TGTGCCAGCACCCAACAGGGAAGCTACGAGCAGTACTTC	CASTQQGSYEQYF
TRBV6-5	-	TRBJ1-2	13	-	TGTGCCAGCAGAGTTAGGGTCAGGGATGGCTACACCTTC	CASRVRVRDGYTF
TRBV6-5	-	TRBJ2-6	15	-	TGTGCCTCAGGGTGGGTTAGCTCTGGGGCCAACGTCCTGACTTTC	CASGWVSSGANVLTF
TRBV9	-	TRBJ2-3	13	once	TGTGCCAGCAGCGTCGTCGTAGCAGATACGCAGTATTTT	CASSVVVADTQYF